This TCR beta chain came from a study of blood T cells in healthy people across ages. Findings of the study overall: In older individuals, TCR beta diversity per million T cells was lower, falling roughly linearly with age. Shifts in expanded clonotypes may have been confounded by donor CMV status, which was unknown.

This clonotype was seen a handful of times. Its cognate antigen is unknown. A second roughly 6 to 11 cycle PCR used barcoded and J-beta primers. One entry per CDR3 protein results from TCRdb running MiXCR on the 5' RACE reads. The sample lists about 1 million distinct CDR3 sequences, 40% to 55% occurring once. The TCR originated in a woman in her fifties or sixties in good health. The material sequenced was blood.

CDR3 sequence (DNA): TGCAGTGCTAGAGAGTCAGTAGCCAAAAACATTCAGTACTTC. Its translation: CSARESVAKNIQYF. The chain has TRBV20-1 and TRBJ2-4; unclear D gene. CDR3 size: 14 residues. Deletions cut 0 bases from V and 0 bases from J, with 6 bases between. Germline CDR1 DFQATT, CDR2 SNEGSKA (reference sequence).